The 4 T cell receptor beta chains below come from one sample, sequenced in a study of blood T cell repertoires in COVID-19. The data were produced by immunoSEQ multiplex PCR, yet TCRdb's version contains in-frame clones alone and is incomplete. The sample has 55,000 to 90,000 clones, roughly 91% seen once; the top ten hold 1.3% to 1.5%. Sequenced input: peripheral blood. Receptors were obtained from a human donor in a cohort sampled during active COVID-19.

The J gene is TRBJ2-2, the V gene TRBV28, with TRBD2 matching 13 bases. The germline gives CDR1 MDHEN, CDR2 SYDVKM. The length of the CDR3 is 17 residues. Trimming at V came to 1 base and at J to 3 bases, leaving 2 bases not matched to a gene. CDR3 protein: CASSLLGLAGHTGELFF. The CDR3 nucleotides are TGTGCCAGCAGTTTATTGGGACTAGCGGGGCACACCGGGGAGCTGTTTTTT.

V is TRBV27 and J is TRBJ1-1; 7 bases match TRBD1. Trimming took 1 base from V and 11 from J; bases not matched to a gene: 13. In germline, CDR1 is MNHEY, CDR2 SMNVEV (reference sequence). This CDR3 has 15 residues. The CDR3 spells CASSLFPGQRVSAFF. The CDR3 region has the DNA TGTGCCAGCAGTTTATTCCCGGGACAGCGCGTGTCTGCTTTCTTT.

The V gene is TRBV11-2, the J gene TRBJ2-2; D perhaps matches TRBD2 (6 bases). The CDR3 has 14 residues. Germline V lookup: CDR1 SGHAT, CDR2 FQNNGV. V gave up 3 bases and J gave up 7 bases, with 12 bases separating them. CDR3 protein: CASSLEGSGGELFF. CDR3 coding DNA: TGTGCCAGCAGCTTGGAGGGGTCGGGCGGGGAGCTGTTTTTT. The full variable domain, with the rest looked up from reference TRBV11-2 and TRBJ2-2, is EAGVAQSPRYKIIEKRQSVAFWCNPISGHATLYWYQQILGQGPKLLIQFQNNGVVDDSQLPKDRFSAERLKGVDSTLKIQPAKLEDSAVYLCASSLEGSGGELFFGEGSRLTVL.

The chain's CDR3 is CASSPLEGVREAFF. The CDR3 bases are TGTGCCAGCAGTCCACTCGAGGGGGTCCGAGAAGCTTTCTTT. The chain recombines TRBV2 with TRBJ1-1; maybe TRBD1 (6 bases). CDR1 is SNHLY, CDR2 FYNNEI, per germline. V shed 5 bases and J shed 8 bases, with 18 bases lying between them. This CDR3 spans 14 amino acids.